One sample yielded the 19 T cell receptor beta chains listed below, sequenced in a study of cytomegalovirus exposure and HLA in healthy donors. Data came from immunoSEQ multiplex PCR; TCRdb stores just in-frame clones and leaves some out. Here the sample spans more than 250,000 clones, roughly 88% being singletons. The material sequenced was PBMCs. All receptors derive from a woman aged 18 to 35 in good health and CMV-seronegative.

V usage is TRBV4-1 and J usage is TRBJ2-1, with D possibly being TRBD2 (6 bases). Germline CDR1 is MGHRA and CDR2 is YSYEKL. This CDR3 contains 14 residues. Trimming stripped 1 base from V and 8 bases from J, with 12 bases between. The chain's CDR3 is CASSQGGTIHEQFF. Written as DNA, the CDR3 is TGCGCCAGCAGCCAAGGCGGGACCATCCATGAGCAGTTCTTC.

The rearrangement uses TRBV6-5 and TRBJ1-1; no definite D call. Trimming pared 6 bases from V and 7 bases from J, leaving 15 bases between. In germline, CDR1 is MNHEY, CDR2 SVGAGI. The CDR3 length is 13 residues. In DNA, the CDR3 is TGTGCCAGCAGCAACCGGCCAGAGGGTGAAGCTTTCTTT. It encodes CASSNRPEGEAFF.

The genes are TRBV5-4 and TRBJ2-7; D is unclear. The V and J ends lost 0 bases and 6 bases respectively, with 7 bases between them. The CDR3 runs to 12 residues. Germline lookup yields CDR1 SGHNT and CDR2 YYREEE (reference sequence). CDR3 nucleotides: TGTGCCAGCAGCTTGGCCCCGGGCGAGCAGTACTTC. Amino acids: CASSLAPGEQYF.

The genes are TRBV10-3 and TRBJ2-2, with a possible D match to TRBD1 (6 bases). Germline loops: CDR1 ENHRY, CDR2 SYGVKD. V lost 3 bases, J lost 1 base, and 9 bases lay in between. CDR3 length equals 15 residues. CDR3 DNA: TGTGCCATCAGTGACAGGGGCAGGAACACCGGGGAGCTGTTTTTT. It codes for CAISDRGRNTGELFF.

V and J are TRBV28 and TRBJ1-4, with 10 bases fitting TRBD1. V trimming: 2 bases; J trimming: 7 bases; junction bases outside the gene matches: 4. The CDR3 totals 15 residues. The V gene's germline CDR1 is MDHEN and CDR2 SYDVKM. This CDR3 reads CASSLRGTGVEKLFF. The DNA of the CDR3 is TGTGCCAGCAGTTTACGCGGGACAGGGGTTGAAAAACTGTTTTTT. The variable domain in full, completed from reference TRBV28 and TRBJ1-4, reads DVKVTQSSRYLVKRTGEKVFLECVQDMDHENMFWYRQDPGLGLRLIYFSYDVKMKEKGDIPEGYSVSREKKERFSLILESASTNQTSMYLCASSLRGTGVEKLFFGSGTQLSVL.

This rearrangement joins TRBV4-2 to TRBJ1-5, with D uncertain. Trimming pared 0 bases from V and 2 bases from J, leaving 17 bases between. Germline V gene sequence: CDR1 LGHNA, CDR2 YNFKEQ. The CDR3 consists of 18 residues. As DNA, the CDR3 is TGTGCCAGCAGCCAAGATCGCCCTGGGTTCGGGGGCAATCAGCCCCAGCATTTT. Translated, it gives CASSQDRPGFGGNQPQHF.

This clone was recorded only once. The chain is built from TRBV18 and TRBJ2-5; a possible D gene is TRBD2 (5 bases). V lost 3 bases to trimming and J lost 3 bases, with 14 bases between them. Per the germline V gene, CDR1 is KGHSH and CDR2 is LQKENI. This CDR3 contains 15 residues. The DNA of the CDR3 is TGTGCCAGCTCACCGACCGGCCCCGGGGAAGAGACCCAGTACTTC. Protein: CASSPTGPGEETQYF.

The CDR3 region is CASSLSEKLFF. In DNA, the CDR3 is TGTGCCAGCAGCTTAAGCGAAAAACTGTTTTTT. The J gene is TRBJ1-4, the V gene TRBV7-2; D ambiguous. The CDR3 has 11 residues. Between the trimmed V and J ends, which lost 2 bases and 8 bases, there was a span of 3 bases. Germline V gives CDR1 SGHTA, CDR2 FQGNSA.

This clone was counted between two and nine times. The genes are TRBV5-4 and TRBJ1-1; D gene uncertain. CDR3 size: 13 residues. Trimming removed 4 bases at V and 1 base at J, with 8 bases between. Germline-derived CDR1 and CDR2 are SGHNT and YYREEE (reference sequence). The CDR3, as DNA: TGTGCCAGCAGCAGCCCAGGGAACACTGAAGCTTTCTTT. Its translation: CASSSPGNTEAFF.

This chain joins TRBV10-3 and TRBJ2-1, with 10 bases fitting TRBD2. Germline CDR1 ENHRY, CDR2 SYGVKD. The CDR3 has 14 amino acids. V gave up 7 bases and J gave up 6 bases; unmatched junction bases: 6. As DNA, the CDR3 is TGTGCCATCAAAACTAGCGGGACGGGCAATGAGCAGTTCTTC. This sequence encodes CAIKTSGTGNEQFF.

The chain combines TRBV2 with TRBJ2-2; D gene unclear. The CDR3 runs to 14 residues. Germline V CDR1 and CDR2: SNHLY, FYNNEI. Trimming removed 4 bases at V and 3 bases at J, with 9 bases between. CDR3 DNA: TGTGCCAGCAGTGCCGCGCTCTACACCGGGGAGCTGTTTTTT. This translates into CASSAALYTGELFF.

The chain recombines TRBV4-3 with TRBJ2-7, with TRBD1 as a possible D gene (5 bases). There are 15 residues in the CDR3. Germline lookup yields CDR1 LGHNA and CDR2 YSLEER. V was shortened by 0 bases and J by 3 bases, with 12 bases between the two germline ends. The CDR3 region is CASSQDREGVYEQYF. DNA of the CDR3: TGCGCCAGCAGCCAAGATAGGGAAGGGGTCTACGAGCAGTACTTC.

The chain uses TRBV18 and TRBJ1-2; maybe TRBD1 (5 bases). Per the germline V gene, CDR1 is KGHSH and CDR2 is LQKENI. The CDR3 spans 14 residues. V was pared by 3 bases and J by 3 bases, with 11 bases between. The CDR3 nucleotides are TGTGCCAGCTCACCGGCGGACACTTACTATGGCTACACCTTC. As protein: CASSPADTYYGYTF.

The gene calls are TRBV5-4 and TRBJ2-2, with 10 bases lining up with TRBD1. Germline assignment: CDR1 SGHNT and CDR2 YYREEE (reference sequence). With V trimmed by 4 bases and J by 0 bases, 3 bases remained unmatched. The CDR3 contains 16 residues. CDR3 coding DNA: TGTGCCAGCAGCCGCGGACAGGGGGCGAACACCGGGGAGCTGTTTTTT. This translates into CASSRGQGANTGELFF.

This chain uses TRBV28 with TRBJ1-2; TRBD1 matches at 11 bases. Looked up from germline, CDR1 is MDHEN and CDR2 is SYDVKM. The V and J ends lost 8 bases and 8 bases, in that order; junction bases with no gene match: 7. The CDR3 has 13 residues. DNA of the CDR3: TGTGCCAGCCTCGGACAGGGGGCCGGAGGCTACACCTTC. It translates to CASLGQGAGGYTF.

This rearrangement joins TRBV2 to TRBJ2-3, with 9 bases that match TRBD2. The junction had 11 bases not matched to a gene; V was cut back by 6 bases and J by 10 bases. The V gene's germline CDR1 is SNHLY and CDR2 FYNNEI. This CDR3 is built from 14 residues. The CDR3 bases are TGTGCCAGCAGCGAGCGGGGGGACTCCGTGGCGCAGTATTTT. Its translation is CASSERGDSVAQYF.

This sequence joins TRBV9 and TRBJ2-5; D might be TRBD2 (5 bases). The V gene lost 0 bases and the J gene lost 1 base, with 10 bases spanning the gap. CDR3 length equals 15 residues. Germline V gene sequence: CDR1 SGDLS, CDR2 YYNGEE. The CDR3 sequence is CASSVEGGPQETQYF. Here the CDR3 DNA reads TGTGCCAGCAGCGTAGAGGGCGGGCCCCAAGAGACCCAGTACTTC.

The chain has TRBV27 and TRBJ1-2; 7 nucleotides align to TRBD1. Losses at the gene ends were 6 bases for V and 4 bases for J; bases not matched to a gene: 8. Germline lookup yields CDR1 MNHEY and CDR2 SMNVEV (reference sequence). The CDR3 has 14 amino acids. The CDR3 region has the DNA TGTGCCAGCAGCCGAGAGGGGGCCGGCTATGGCTACACCTTC. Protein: CASSREGAGYGYTF.

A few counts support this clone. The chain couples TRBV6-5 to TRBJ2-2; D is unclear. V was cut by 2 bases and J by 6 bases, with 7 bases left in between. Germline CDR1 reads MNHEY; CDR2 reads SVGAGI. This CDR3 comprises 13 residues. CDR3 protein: CASSYPAAGELFF. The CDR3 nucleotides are TGTGCCAGCAGTTACCCCGCAGCCGGGGAGCTGTTTTTT.